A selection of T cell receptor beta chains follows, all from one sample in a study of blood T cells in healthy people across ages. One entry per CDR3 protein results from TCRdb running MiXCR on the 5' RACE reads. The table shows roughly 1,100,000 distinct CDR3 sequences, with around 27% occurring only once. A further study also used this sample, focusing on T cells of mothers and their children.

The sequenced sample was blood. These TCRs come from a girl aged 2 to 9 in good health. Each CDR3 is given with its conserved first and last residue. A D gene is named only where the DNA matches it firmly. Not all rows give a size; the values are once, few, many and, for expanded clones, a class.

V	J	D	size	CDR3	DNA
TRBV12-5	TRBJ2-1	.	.	CARSRGGGSYNEQFF	TGTGCTAGGAGCAGGGGAGGGGGCTCCTACAATGAGCAGTTCTTC
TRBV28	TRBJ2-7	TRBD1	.	CASSLDREGGYEQYF	TGTGCCAGCAGTTTGGACAGGGAAGGGGGCTACGAGCAGTACTTC
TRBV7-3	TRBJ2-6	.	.	CASSPGRSGANVLTF	TGTGCCAGCAGCCCCGGAAGGTCTGGGGCCAACGTCCTGACTTTC
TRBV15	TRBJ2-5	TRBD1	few	CATSRGDSQETQYF	TGTGCCACCAGCAGAGGGGACAGCCAAGAGACCCAGTACTTC
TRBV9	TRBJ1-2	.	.	CASSPSPYGANGYTF	TGTGCCAGCAGCCCGAGCCCCTACGGGGCTAATGGCTACACCTTC
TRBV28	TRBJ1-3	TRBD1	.	CASSDGTAFSGNTIYF	TGTGCCAGCAGTGACGGGACAGCTTTCTCTGGAAACACCATATATTTT
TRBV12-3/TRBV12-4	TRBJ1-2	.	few	CASSVGSSYGYTF	TGTGCCAGCTCAGTAGGGAGTAGTTATGGCTACACCTTC
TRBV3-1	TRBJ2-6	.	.	CASSQDAWSSGANVLTF	TGTGCCAGCAGCCAAGATGCATGGAGCTCTGGGGCCAACGTCCTGACTTTC
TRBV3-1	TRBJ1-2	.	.	CASSQGEGSGYTF	TGTGCCAGCAGCCAAGGGGAGGGTTCGGGCTACACCTTC
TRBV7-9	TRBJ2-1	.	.	CASSFPPGDEQFF	TGTGCCAGCAGTTTCCCCCCTGGCGATGAGCAGTTCTTC
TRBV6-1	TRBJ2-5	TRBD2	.	CASRELAGETKTQYF	TGTGCCAGTCGTGAGTTAGCGGGGGAAACGAAGACCCAGTACTTC
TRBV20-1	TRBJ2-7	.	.	CSARVSFTYEQYF	TGCAGTGCTAGAGTATCTTTTACCTACGAGCAGTACTTC
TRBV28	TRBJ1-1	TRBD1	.	CASSAWDRSMNTEAFF	TGTGCCAGCAGCGCCTGGGACAGGAGTATGAACACTGAAGCTTTCTTT
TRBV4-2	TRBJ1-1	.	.	CASSHTQELTEAFF	TGTGCCAGCAGCCACACACAGGAGCTCACTGAAGCTTTCTTT
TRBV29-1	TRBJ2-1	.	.	CSVEPRDNYNEQFF	TGCAGCGTGGAGCCCCGGGACAACTACAATGAGCAGTTCTTC
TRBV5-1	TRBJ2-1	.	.	CASTHVSGNNEQFF	TGCGCCAGCACCCACGTCAGCGGAAACAATGAGCAGTTCTTC
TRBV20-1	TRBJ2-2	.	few	CSAQSRDGPGELFF	TGCAGTGCACAATCCCGGGACGGCCCCGGGGAGCTGTTTTTT
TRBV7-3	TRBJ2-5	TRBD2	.	CASSPETSGGAETQYF	TGTGCCAGCAGCCCTGAGACTAGCGGGGGAGCAGAGACCCAGTACTTC
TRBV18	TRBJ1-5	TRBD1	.	CASSPGTGAQPQHF	TGTGCCAGCTCACCCGGGACAGGTGCCCAGCCCCAGCATTTT
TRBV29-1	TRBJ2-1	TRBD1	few	CSGTATGGYEQFF	TGCAGCGGCACAGCGACAGGGGGGTATGAGCAGTTCTTC
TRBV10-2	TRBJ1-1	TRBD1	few	CATRQGLSRNTEAFF	TGCGCCACCAGACAGGGGCTTTCCAGAAACACTGAAGCTTTCTTT
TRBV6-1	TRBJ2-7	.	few	CASSEPLRQSDYEQYF	TGTGCCAGCAGTGAACCCCTGCGACAGAGTGACTACGAGCAGTACTTC